This T cell receptor (beta chain) was sequenced in a study of blood T cell repertoires in COVID-19. Authors' processing steps: Estimated nucleated cell counts came from reference gene primer amplification. TCRdb's copy holds only in-frame clones and misses some; the assay was immunoSEQ multiplex PCR. V and J calls and clone size are as listed in that table; D and trimming were resolved from the DNA. Found here are roughly 250,000 clones, roughly 88% of them singletons; the top ten hold 3.5% to 5.5%. Donors in Cohort 3 counted as recovered after two negative PCRs, clearance, or symptom resolution. The sample taken for sequencing was PBMCs or T cells enriched from blood (not recorded which). The TCR originated in a woman in her 30s who had recovered from COVID-19.

CDR3: CASSPPSTNEKLFF. DNA of the CDR3: TGTGCCAGCTCACCTCCATCAACTAATGAAAAACTGTTTTTT. The V and J genes are TRBV18 and TRBJ1-4; no clear D. CDR1 and CDR2 from the germline V gene are KGHSH and LQKENI. The germline V and J ends were trimmed by 3 bases and 0 bases, with 5 bases remaining between them. CDR3 length: 14 residues. Variable domain in full (rest from reference TRBV18 and TRBJ1-4): NAGVMQNPRHLVRRRGQEARLRCSPMKGHSHVYWYRQLPEEGLKFMVYLQKENIIDESGMPKERFSAEFPKEGPSILRIQQVVRGDSAAYFCASSPPSTNEKLFFGSGTQLSVL.